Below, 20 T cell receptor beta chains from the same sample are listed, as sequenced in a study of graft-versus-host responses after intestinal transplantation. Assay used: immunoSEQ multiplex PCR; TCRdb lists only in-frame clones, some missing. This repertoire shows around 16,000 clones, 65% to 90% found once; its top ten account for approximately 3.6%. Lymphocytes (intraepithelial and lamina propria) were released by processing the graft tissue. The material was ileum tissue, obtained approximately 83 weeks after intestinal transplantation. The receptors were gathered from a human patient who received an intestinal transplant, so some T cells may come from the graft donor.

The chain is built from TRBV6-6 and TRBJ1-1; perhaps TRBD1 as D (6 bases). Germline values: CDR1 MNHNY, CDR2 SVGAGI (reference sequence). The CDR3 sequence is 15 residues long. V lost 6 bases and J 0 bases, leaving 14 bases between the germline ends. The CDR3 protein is CASSFNRVMNTEAFF. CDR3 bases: TGTGCCAGCAGCTTTAACAGGGTAATGAACACTGAAGCTTTCTTT.

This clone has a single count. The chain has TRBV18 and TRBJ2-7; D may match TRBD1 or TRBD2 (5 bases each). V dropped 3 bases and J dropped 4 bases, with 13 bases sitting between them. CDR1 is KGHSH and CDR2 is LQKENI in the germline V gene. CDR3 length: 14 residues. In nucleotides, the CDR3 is TGTGCCAGCTCACCGACCGGGACGGAATACGAGCAGTACTTC. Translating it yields CASSPTGTEYEQYF.

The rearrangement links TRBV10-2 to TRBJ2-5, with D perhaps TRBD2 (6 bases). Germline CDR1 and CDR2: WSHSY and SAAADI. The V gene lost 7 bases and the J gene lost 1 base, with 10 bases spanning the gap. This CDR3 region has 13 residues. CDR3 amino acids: CASKGGIQETQYF. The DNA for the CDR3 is TGCGCCAGCAAGGGCGGGATCCAAGAGACCCAGTACTTC.

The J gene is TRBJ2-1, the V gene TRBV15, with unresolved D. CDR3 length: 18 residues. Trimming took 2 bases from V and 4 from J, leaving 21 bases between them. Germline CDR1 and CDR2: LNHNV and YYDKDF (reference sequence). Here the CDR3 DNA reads TGTGCCACCAGCAGATCGAGTTCGTCGCGGCTCCAATACAATGAGCAGTTCTTC. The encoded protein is CATSRSSSSRLQYNEQFF.

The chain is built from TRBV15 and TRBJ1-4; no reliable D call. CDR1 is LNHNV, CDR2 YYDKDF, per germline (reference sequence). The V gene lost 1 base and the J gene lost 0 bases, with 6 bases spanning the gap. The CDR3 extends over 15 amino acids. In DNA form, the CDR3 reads TGTGCCACCAGCAGAGGGGAGGCAACTAATGAAAAACTGTTTTTT. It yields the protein CATSRGEATNEKLFF.

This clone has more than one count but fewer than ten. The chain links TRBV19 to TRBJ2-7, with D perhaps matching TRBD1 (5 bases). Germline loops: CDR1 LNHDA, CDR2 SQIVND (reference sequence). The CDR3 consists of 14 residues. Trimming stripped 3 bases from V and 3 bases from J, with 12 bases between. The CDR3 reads CASSIGDSYYEQYF. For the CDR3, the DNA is TGTGCCAGTAGTATTGGTGACAGCTACTACGAGCAGTACTTC. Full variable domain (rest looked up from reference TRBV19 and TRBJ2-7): DGGITQSPKYLFRKEGQNVTLSCEQNLNHDAMYWYRQDPGQGLRLIYYSQIVNDFQKGDIAEGYSVSREKKESFPLTVTSAQKNPTAFYLCASSIGDSYYEQYFGPGTRLTVT.

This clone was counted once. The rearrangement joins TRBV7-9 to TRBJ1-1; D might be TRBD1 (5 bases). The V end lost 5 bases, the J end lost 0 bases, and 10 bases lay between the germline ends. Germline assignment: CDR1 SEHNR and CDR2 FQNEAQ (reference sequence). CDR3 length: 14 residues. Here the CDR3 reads CASSPGRMNTEAFF. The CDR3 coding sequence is TGTGCCAGCAGCCCGGGACGGATGAACACTGAAGCTTTCTTT. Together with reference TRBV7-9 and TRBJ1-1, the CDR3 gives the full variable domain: DTGVSQNPRHKITKRGQNVTFRCDPISEHNRLYWYRQTLGQGPEFLTYFQNEAQLEKSRLLSDRFSAERPKGSFSTLEIQRTEQGDSAMYLCASSPGRMNTEAFFGQGTRLTVV.

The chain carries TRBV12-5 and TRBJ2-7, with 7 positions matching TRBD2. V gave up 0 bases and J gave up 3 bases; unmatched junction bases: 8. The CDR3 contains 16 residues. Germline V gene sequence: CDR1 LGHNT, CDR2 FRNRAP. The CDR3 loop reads CASGLVRQRGRYEQYF. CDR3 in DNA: TGTGCTAGTGGTTTGGTACGTCAGCGGGGTCGCTACGAGCAGTACTTC.

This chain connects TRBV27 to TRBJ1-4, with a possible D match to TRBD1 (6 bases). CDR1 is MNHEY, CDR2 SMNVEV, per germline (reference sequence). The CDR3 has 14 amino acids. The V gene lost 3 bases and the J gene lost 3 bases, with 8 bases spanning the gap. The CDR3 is CASSFGQSNEKLFF. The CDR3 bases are TGTGCCAGCAGTTTCGGACAGTCTAATGAAAAACTGTTTTTT.

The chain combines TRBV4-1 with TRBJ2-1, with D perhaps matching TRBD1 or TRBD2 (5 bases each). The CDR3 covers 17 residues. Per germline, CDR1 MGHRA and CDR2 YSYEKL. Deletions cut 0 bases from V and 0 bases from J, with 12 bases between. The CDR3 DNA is TGCGCCAGCAGCCAAGATCGGGACGTCTACTCCTACAATGAGCAGTTCTTC. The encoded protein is CASSQDRDVYSYNEQFF.

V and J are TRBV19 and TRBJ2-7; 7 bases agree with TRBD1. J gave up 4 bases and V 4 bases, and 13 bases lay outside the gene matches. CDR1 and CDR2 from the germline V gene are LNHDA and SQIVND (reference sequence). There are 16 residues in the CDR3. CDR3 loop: CASSNRDSNPPYEQYF. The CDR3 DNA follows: TGTGCCAGTAGTAACCGGGACAGTAACCCCCCTTACGAGCAGTACTTC. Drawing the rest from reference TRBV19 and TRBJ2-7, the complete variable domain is DGGITQSPKYLFRKEGQNVTLSCEQNLNHDAMYWYRQDPGQGLRLIYYSQIVNDFQKGDIAEGYSVSREKKESFPLTVTSAQKNPTAFYLCASSNRDSNPPYEQYFGPGTRLTVT.

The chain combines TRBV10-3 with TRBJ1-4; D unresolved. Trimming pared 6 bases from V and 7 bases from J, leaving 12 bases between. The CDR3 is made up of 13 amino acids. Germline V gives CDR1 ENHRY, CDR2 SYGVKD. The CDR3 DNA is TGTGCCATCAGCCGGGTAACGGGTGAAAAACTGTTTTTT. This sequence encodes CAISRVTGEKLFF.

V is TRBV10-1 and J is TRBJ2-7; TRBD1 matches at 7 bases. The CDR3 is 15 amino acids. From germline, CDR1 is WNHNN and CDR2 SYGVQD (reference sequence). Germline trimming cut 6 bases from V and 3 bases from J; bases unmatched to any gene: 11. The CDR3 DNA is TGCGCCAGCAGCATTACCGACAGGGCCCTCTACGAGCAGTACTTC. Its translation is CASSITDRALYEQYF.

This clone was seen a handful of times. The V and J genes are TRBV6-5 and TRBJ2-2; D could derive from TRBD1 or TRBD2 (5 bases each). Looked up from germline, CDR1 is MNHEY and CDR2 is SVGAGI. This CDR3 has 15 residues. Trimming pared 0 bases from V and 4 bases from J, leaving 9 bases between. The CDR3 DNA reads TGTGCCAGCAGTTACTCGGGACCCGTCACCGGGGAGCTGTTTTTT. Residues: CASSYSGPVTGELFF.

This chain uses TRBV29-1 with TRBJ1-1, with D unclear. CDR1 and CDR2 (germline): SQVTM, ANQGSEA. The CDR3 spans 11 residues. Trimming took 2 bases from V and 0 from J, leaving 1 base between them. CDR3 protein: CSVELNTEAFF. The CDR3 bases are TGCAGCGTTGAATTGAACACTGAAGCTTTCTTT. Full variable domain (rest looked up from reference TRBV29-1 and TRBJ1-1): SAVISQKPSRDICQRGTSLTIQCQVDSQVTMMFWYRQQPGQSLTLIATANQGSEATYESGFVIDKFPISRPNLTFSTLTVSNMSPEDSSIYLCSVELNTEAFFGQGTRLTVV.

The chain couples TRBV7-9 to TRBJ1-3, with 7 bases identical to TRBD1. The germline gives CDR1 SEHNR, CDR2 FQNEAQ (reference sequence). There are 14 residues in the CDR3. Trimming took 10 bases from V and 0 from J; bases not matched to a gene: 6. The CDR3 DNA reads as TGTGCCACTAGACAGGGCCTCTCTGGAAACACCATATATTTT. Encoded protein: CATRQGLSGNTIYF. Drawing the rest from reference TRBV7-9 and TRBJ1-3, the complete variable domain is DTGVSQNPRHKITKRGQNVTFRCDPISEHNRLYWYRQTLGQGPEFLTYFQNEAQLEKSRLLSDRFSAERPKGSFSTLEIQRTEQGDSAMYLCATRQGLSGNTIYFGEGSWLTVV.

DNA of the CDR3: TGTGCCAGCTTGCTCCAGCGGGGGACGTACAATGAGCAGTTCTTC. Its translation: CASLLQRGTYNEQFF. V usage is TRBV13 and J usage is TRBJ2-1; TRBD2 matches at 8 bases. The V segment lost 8 bases and the J segment 4 bases; nucleotides outside the gene matches: 10. Germline assignment: CDR1 PRHDT and CDR2 FYEKMQ (reference sequence). This CDR3 has 15 residues.

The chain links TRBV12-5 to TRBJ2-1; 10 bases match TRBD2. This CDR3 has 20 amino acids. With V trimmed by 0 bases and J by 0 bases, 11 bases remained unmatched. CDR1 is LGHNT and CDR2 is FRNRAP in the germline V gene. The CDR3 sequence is CASGLVTPGTSASSYNEQFF. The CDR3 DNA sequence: TGTGCTAGTGGTTTGGTAACTCCCGGGACTAGCGCGAGCTCCTACAATGAGCAGTTCTTC.

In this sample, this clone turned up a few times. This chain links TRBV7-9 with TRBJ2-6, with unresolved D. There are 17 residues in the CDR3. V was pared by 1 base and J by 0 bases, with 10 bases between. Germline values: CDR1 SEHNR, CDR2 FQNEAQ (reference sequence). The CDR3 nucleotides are TGTGCCAGCAGCTTAGGACACAGCTCCTCTGGGGCCAACGTCCTGACTTTC. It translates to CASSLGHSSSGANVLTF.

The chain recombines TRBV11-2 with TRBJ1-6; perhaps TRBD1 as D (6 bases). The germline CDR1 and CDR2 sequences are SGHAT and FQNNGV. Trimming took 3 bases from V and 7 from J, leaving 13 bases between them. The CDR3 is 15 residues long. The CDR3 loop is CASSFFAGENSPLHF. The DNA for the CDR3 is TGTGCCAGCAGCTTCTTTGCAGGGGAAAATTCACCCCTCCACTTT.